Sequencing of this T cell receptor (beta chain) was carried out in a study of T cells after yellow fever vaccination. General study points: Re-detected after boosting: most primary clones, more than 95% of CD4 and less than 90% of CD8. Weaker overall, the secondary response nonetheless peaked faster (day 5 versus 15).

This CDR3 comprises 15 residues. The J segment lost 5 bases and the V segment lost 9 bases, leaving 12 bases of the junction unmatched. Germline V gene data show CDR1 as SEHNR and CDR2 as FQNEAQ (reference sequence). 5'RACE template switching added a universal primer site and UMIs to TCR cDNA. MiXCR, run by TCRdb on the 5' RACE reads, gives a single entry per CDR3 protein. This sample carries hundreds of thousands of distinct CDR3 sequences, approximately 13% of them seen once, and the ten largest clones take about 15%. Concerning this clonotype itself: Its target is not known.

This receptor was obtained from a man between 25 and 39 years old who received the YFV17D yellow fever vaccine. The chain couples TRBV7-9 to TRBJ1-1, with 10 bases matching TRBD1. Sample: PBMCs, taken on the day of the yellow fever booster vaccination. CDR3 in DNA: TGTGCCAGTAGCAAAGGGACAGGGGATTGGACTGAAGCTTTCTTT. This encodes CASSKGTGDWTEAFF.